This TCR beta chain originates from a study of T cell changes during pregnancy in multiple sclerosis. This CDR3 has 16 residues. V trimming: 5 bases; J trimming: 4 bases; junction bases outside the gene matches: 8. Per germline, CDR1 SGHTA and CDR2 FQGTGA. Repertoires were generated with immunoSEQ multiplex PCR, while TCRdb's copy carries only in-frame clones and drops some. The sample records 40,000 to 60,000 clones, approximately 94% being singletons. Sample: CD4+ T cells from peripheral blood mononuclear cells, taken in the third trimester of pregnancy. The source is a female donor with multiple sclerosis, enrolled in a pregnancy study. The chain employs TRBV7-3 and TRBJ2-1, with 10 nucleotides matching TRBD2. The CDR3 loop reads CASSHVAGGLYNEQFF. The CDR3 coding sequence is TGTGCCAGCAGCCACGTAGCGGGAGGCTTATACAATGAGCAGTTCTTC.